The subject of this entry is one TCR beta chain. These data are taken from a study of cytomegalovirus exposure and HLA in healthy donors. Both 60 Vbeta primers and 13 Jbeta primers went into the PCR. Sequencing used immunoSEQ multiplex PCR; TCRdb keeps in-frame clones, though not all of them. The table shows roughly 230,000 clones, with approximately 78% occurring only once. What was sequenced was PBMCs. This TCR was sampled from a boy aged 5-17 years in good health and CMV-seronegative.

The CDR3 loop is CASSANLQGRNSPLHF. Here the CDR3 DNA reads TGTGCCAGCAGTGCAAACTTACAGGGGCGAAATTCACCCCTCCACTTT. V and J are TRBV25-1 and TRBJ1-6, with 7 positions matching TRBD1. Germline CDR1 and CDR2: MGHDK and SYGVNS. J was trimmed by 7 bases and V by 4 bases; bases with no gene match: 10. The CDR3 consists of 16 residues.